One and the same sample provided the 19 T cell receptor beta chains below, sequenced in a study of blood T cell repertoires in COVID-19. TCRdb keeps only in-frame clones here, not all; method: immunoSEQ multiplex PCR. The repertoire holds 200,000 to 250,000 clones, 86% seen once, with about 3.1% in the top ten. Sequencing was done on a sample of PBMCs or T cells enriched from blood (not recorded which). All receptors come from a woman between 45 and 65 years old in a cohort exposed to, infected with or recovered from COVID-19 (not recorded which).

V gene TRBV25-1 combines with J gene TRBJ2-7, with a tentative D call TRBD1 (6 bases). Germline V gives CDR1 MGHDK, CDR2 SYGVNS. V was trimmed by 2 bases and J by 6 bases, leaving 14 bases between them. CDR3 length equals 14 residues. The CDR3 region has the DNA TGTGCCAGCAGTGAACAGGGGTTGGCAGGCGAGCAGTACTTC. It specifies CASSEQGLAGEQYF.

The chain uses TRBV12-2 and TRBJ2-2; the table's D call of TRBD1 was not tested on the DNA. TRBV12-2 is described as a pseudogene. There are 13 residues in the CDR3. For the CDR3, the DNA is TGTGCAAGTCGCGACACGGAAACCGGGGAGCTGTTTTTT. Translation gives CASRDTETGELFF.

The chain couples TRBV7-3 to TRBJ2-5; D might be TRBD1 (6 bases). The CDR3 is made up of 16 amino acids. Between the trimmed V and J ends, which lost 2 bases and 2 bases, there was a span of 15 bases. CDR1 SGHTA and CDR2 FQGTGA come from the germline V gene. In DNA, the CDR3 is TGTGCCAGCAGCTTATCCCCGGACAGAGGTCAAGAGACCCAGTACTTC. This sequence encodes CASSLSPDRGQETQYF.

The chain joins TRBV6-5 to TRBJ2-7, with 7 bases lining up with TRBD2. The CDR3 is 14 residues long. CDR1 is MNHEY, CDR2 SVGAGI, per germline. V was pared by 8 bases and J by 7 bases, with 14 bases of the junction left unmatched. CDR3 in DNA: TGTGCCAGCTTCGGGGGGTCAGCATTGTGGGAGCAGTACTTC. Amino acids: CASFGGSALWEQYF.

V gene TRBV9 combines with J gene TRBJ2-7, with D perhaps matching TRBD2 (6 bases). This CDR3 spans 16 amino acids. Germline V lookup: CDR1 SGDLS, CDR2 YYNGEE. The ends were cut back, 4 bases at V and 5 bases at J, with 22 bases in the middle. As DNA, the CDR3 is TGTGCCAGCAGCCCCGAGGTGCGGGGTCTGTTTAACGAGCAGTACTTC. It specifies CASSPEVRGLFNEQYF.

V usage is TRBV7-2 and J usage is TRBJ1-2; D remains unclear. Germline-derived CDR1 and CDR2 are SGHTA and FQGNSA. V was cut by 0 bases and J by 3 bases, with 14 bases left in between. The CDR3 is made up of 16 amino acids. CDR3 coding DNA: TGTGCCAGCAGCTTAGCGTTTGGAGGGAGGGACTATGGCTACACCTTC. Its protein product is CASSLAFGGRDYGYTF. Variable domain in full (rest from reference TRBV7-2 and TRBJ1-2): GAGVSQSPSNKVTEKGKDVELRCDPISGHTALYWYRQSLGQGLEFLIYFQGNSAPDKSGLPSDRFSAERTGGSVSTLTIQRTQQEDSAVYLCASSLAFGGRDYGYTFGSGTRLTVV.

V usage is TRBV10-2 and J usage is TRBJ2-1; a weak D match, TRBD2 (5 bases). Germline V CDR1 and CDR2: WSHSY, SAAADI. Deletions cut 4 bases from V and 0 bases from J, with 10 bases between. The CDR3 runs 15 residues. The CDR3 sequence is CASSVRGNSYNEQFF. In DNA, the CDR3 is TGCGCCAGCAGTGTACGGGGTAACTCCTACAATGAGCAGTTCTTC.

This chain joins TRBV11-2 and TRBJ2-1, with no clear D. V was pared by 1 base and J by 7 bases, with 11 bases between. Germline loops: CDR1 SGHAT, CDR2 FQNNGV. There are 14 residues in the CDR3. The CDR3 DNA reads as TGTGCCAGCAGCTTAGTGGGTAGCCGTAATGAGCAGTTCTTC. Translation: CASSLVGSRNEQFF.

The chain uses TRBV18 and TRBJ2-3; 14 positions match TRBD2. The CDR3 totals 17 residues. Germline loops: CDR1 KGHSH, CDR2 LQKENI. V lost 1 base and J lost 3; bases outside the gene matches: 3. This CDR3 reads CASSPRGLAGGTDTQYF. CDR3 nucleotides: TGTGCCAGCTCACCACGAGGACTAGCGGGGGGTACAGATACGCAGTATTTT.

DNA of the CDR3: TGCGCCAGCAGCATGGGAGCACCTTATAATTCACCCCTCCACTTT. This encodes CASSMGAPYNSPLHF. The V gene is TRBV5-1, the J gene TRBJ1-6; D call uncertain. Germline loops: CDR1 SGHRS, CDR2 YFSETQ. The germline V and J ends were trimmed by 4 bases and 4 bases, with 12 bases remaining between them. The CDR3 is made up of 15 amino acids.

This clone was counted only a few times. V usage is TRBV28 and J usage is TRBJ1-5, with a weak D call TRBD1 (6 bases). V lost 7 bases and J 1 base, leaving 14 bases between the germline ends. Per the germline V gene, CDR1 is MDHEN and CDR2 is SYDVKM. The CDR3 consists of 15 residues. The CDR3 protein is CASIIQGASNQPQHF. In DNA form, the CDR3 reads TGTGCCAGCATAATACAGGGTGCGAGCAATCAGCCCCAGCATTTT.

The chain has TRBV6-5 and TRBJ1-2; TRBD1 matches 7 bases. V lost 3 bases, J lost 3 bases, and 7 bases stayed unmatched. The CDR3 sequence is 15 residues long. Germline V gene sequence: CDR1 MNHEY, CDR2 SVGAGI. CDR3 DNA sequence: TGTGCCAGCAGTTATCACCTTACAGGGGACTATGGCTACACCTTC. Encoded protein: CASSYHLTGDYGYTF.

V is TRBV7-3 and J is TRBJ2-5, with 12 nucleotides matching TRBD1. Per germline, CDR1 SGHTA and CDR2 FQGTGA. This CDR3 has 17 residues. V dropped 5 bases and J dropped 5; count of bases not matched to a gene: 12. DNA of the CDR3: TGTGCCAGCAGCGCCGGGACAGGGGGCGCGGGTCGGGAGACCCAGTACTTC. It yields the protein CASSAGTGGAGRETQYF.

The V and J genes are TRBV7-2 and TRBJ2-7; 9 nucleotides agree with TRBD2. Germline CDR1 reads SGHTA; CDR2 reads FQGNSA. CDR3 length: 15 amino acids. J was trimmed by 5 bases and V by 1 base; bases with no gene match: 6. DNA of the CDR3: TGTGCCAGCAGCTTAGGGGGGACTAGCTTCCACGAGCAGTACTTC. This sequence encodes CASSLGGTSFHEQYF.

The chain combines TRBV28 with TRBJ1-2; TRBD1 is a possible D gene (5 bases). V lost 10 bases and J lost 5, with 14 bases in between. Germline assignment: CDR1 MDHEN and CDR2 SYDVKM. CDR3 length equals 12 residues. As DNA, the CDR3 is TGTGCCACCTTAACATCAGGGTATGGCTACACCTTC. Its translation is CATLTSGYGYTF.

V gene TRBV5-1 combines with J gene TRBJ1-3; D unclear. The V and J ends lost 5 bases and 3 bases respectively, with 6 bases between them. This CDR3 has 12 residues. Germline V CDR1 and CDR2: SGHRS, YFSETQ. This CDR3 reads CASSNSGNTIYF. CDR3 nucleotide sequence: TGCGCCAGCAGTAACAGTGGAAACACCATATATTTT.

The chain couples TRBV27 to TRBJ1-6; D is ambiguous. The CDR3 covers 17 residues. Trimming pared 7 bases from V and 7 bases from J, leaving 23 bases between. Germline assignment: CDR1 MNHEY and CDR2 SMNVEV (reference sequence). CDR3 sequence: CASTLFNRVASNSPLHF. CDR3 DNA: TGTGCCAGCACCCTCTTTAACAGAGTGGCTTCGAATTCACCCCTCCACTTT.

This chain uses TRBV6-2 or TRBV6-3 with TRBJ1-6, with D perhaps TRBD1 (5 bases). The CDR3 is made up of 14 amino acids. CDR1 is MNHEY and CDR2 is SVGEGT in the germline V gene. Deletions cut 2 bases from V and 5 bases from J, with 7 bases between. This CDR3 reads CASSYGADNSPLHF. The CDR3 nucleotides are TGTGCCAGCAGTTACGGGGCAGATAATTCACCCCTCCACTTT.

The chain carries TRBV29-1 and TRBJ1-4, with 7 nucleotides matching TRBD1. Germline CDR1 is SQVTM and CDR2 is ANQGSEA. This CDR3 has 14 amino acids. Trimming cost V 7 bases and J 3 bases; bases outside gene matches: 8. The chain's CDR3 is CSAGRQGANEKLFF. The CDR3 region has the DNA TGCAGCGCGGGGAGACAGGGCGCTAATGAAAAACTGTTTTTT.